The 2 T cell receptor beta chains below come from one sample, sequenced in a study of CD8+ T cells in alopecia areata. Following extraction, RNA underwent reverse transcription to cDNA, which served as the sequencing template. Some clones are missing from TCRdb's copy, which holds only in-frame ones; the method was immunoSEQ multiplex PCR. The repertoire holds about 180,000 clones, with about 55% as singletons. Treatment meaning: oral pan-JAK inhibitor, 5-10 mg twice daily. The sample consisted of CD8+ T cells sorted from blood, taken at week 24, from a patient treated with tofacitinib. These receptors all stem from a human donor with alopecia areata.

This clone was observed many times. The same CDR3 also results from other DNA sequences found in this sample. V and J are TRBV6-6 and TRBJ2-1; TRBD1 or TRBD2 may be the D gene (5 bases each). Germline-derived CDR1 and CDR2 are MNHNY and SVGAGI (reference sequence). The V end lost 2 bases, the J end lost 6 bases, and 11 bases lay between the germline ends. CDR3 length: 14 amino acids. The CDR3 here is CASSYVGDPNEQFF. CDR3 DNA sequence: TGTGCCAGCAGTTACGTGGGGGACCCCAATGAGCAGTTCTTC.

The rearrangement uses TRBV7-9 and TRBJ2-3; no definite D call. Trimming cost V 7 bases and J 6 bases, with 14 bases left between them. From germline, CDR1 is SEHNR and CDR2 FQNEAQ (reference sequence). The CDR3 loop spans 13 amino acids. Here the CDR3 DNA reads TGTGCCAGCAAGGTTGTAGTTTCGGATACGCAGTATTTT. It translates to CASKVVVSDTQYF.